These 22 T cell receptor beta chains came from one sample sequenced in a study of shared clonotypes between healthy human individuals (dated by TCRdb to 2018 to 2020). Libraries were constructed by the immunoSEQ multiplex PCR assay. TCRdb holds this immuneACCESS table with in-frame rearrangements only. Some clones are missing; in checked studies, unresolved V genes explain under half, and the rest has no known cause. The sample data list approximately 940,000 clones, and approximately 76% of these were observed just once. The leading ten clones occupy approximately 1.5% of the sample. Source material: memory CD4+ T cells sorted from blood. The cell subset or site label of this sample denotes: CD45RA-negative fraction. Every receptor here comes from a man younger than 30 in good health.

V usage is TRBV5-4 and J usage is TRBJ2-5; 11 nucleotides match TRBD1. J gave up 5 bases and V 0 bases, and 3 bases lay outside the gene matches. Germline V gene data show CDR1 as SGHNT and CDR2 as YYREEE (reference sequence). CDR3 length: 15 residues. CDR3 in amino acids: CASSLGDRGVETQYF. DNA of the CDR3: TGTGCCAGCAGCTTGGGGGACAGGGGGGTTGAGACCCAGTACTTC.

V and J are TRBV7-9 and TRBJ2-1; D gene uncertain. This CDR3 is built from 13 residues. CDR1 SEHNR and CDR2 FQNEAQ come from the germline V gene (reference sequence). V lost 5 bases and J 7 bases, leaving 12 bases between the germline ends. The CDR3 nucleotides are TGTGCCAGCAGCCCCGTACACTCTAATGAGCAGTTCTTC. Its translation: CASSPVHSNEQFF.

V usage is TRBV10-1 and J usage is TRBJ2-2; TRBD1 might be the D (5 bases). This CDR3 is 14 amino acids long. V was trimmed by 5 bases and J by 2 bases, leaving 9 bases between them. Germline V gene data show CDR1 as WNHNN and CDR2 as SYGVQD (reference sequence). The CDR3 DNA is TGCGCCAGCAGTAGAGACAGTAACACCGGGGAGCTGTTTTTT. It yields the protein CASSRDSNTGELFF.

J is TRBJ1-5 and V is TRBV7-2; a possible D gene is TRBD1 (5 bases). Germline CDR1 reads SGHTA; CDR2 reads FQGNSA. There are 15 residues in the CDR3. V dropped 5 bases and J dropped 11 bases, with 22 bases sitting between them. CDR3 sequence reads: CASSPKLGGEQTQHF. CDR3 DNA: TGTGCCAGCAGCCCCAAACTTGGAGGGGAACAGACCCAGCATTTT.

This clone was detected ten times or more. This sequence joins TRBV5-1 and TRBJ1-1; 7 bases align to TRBD1. The CDR3 runs to 15 residues. The ends lost 4 bases at V and 1 base at J; junction bases unmatched: 7. Germline-derived CDR1 and CDR2 are SGHRS and YFSETQ. This chain's CDR3 is CASSQAGTANTEAFF. The CDR3 DNA follows: TGCGCCAGCAGCCAGGCCGGGACAGCGAACACTGAAGCTTTCTTT.

This clone was recorded once. The J gene is TRBJ1-1, the V gene TRBV7-3, with D maybe TRBD1 (6 bases). The ends were cut back, 3 bases at V and 4 bases at J, with 9 bases in the middle. CDR1 is SGHTA and CDR2 is FQGTGA in the germline V gene. The CDR3 totals 13 residues. The CDR3 DNA follows: TGTGCCAGCAGCTTCGGCAGGGGCACTGAAGCTTTCTTT. Translation gives CASSFGRGTEAFF.

The chain combines TRBV11-3 with TRBJ2-1, with 8 bases lining up with TRBD2. CDR1 is SGHNT, CDR2 YENEEA, per germline. Trimming removed 0 bases from V and 4 bases from J; junction bases left unmatched: 2. The CDR3 covers 15 residues. The CDR3 here is CASSLEAGAYNEQFF. The CDR3 DNA sequence: TGTGCCAGCAGCTTAGAAGCGGGGGCATACAATGAGCAGTTCTTC.

The chain uses TRBV7-2 and TRBJ2-7; 11 bases agree with TRBD2. Germline CDR1 is SGHTA and CDR2 is FQGNSA. This CDR3 region has 13 residues. The junction had 4 bases not matched to a gene; V was cut back by 9 bases and J by 3 bases. The CDR3 DNA is TGTGCCAGTTACGGGACTAGCGGCTACGAGCAGTACTTC. Translation: CASYGTSGYEQYF.

Turning to this clone: Other DNA sequences in the same sample also yield this CDR3. The rearrangement links TRBV6-5 to TRBJ1-1, with D perhaps TRBD1 (6 bases). Germline CDR1 is MNHEY and CDR2 is SVGAGI. The CDR3 contains 14 residues. Trimming took 6 bases from V and 0 from J, leaving 11 bases between them. The CDR3 DNA is TGTGCCAGCAGACCCACAGGGATGAACACTGAAGCTTTCTTT. This sequence encodes CASRPTGMNTEAFF.

This clone has a single count. The chain couples TRBV11-2 to TRBJ1-2; D call uncertain. Looked up from germline, CDR1 is SGHAT and CDR2 is FQNNGV. The V end lost 3 bases, the J end lost 0 bases, and 8 bases lay between the germline ends. CDR3 length: 14 residues. This CDR3 reads CASSFWETNYGYTF. The CDR3 nucleotides read TGTGCCAGCAGCTTTTGGGAAACTAACTATGGCTACACCTTC.

This sequence joins TRBV7-9 and TRBJ1-4; 8 bases map to TRBD1. The ends lost 5 bases at V and 4 bases at J; junction bases unmatched: 3. The CDR3 sequence is 14 residues long. Germline V gene data show CDR1 as SEHNR and CDR2 as FQNEAQ (reference sequence). The CDR3 region has the DNA TGTGCCAGCAGCCCTGACAGGGGTAATGAAAAACTGTTTTTT. It translates to CASSPDRGNEKLFF.

This rearrangement joins TRBV15 to TRBJ2-3; D unclear. V lost 2 bases, J lost 2 bases, and 11 bases lay in between. Germline assignment: CDR1 LNHNV and CDR2 YYDKDF (reference sequence). This CDR3 is 15 amino acids long. The CDR3 DNA sequence: TGTGCCACCAGCAGAACGAGCGTTTCCACAGATACGCAGTATTTT. Its translation is CATSRTSVSTDTQYF.

The chain recombines TRBV27 with TRBJ2-3; 10 nucleotides line up with TRBD2. Germline V lookup: CDR1 MNHEY, CDR2 SMNVEV (reference sequence). This CDR3 spans 15 amino acids. Germline trimming cut 5 bases from V and 5 bases from J; bases unmatched to any gene: 7. CDR3 DNA sequence: TGTGCCAGCAGTGCGGGACTAGCGAAGGGAGATACGCAGTATTTT. Amino acid sequence: CASSAGLAKGDTQYF.

The chain employs TRBV11-2 and TRBJ2-5; 8 bases agree with TRBD2. Unmatched junction bases numbered 5, after V lost 3 bases and J lost 5 bases. Germline-derived CDR1 and CDR2 are SGHAT and FQNNGV. The CDR3 runs 14 residues. Here the CDR3 DNA reads TGTGCCAGCAGCTTTGCGGGGGGAGGGGAGACCCAGTACTTC. This sequence encodes CASSFAGGGETQYF.

This clone was counted once. The chain links TRBV7-3 to TRBJ2-3; D remains unclear. V was pared by 5 bases and J by 6 bases, with 9 bases between. Germline CDR1 and CDR2: SGHTA and FQGTGA. This CDR3 has 12 residues. The CDR3 loop reads CASSPEKDTQYF. The CDR3 coding sequence is TGTGCCAGCAGCCCGGAGAAGGATACGCAGTATTTT.

This clone was seen more than once but under ten times. The sample contains more than one DNA sequence encoding this CDR3. The chain recombines TRBV29-1 with TRBJ1-1, with a tentative D call TRBD1 (6 bases). CDR3 length: 13 amino acids. Germline CDR1 and CDR2: SQVTM and ANQGSEA. V dropped 7 bases and J dropped 0 bases, with 12 bases sitting between them. The CDR3 loop is CSGTGHLNTEAFF. The CDR3 DNA follows: TGCAGCGGAACGGGACACTTGAACACTGAAGCTTTCTTT. Full variable domain (rest looked up from reference TRBV29-1 and TRBJ1-1): SAVISQKPSRDICQRGTSLTIQCQVDSQVTMMFWYRQQPGQSLTLIATANQGSEATYESGFVIDKFPISRPNLTFSTLTVSNMSPEDSSIYLCSGTGHLNTEAFFGQGTRLTVV.

The V gene is TRBV5-1, the J gene TRBJ2-2; 8 bases are a match to TRBD1. The CDR3 runs to 17 residues. V was clipped by 3 bases and J by 1 base; unmatched bases: 8. Per the germline V gene, CDR1 is SGHRS and CDR2 is YFSETQ. This chain's CDR3 is CASSSSTGAMNTGELFF. For the CDR3, the DNA is TGCGCCAGCAGCTCCTCGACAGGGGCGATGAACACCGGGGAGCTGTTTTTT.

A remark on this clone: Other DNA sequences from this sample encode an identical CDR3 as well. This chain joins TRBV6-1 and TRBJ1-1; possible D gene TRBD1, 6 bases. V shed 8 bases and J shed 4 bases, with 14 bases lying between them. This CDR3 has 13 residues. In germline, CDR1 is MNHNS, CDR2 SASEGT. CDR3 nucleotides: TGTGCCAGCTCCCTGACAGGAGGCACTGAAGCTTTCTTT. Amino acid sequence: CASSLTGGTEAFF.

The chain carries TRBV19 and TRBJ1-5; 8 bases are shared with TRBD1. Germline V CDR1 and CDR2: LNHDA, SQIVND (reference sequence). With 5 bases clipped from V and 6 bases from J, the junction kept 6 bases outside the gene matches. This CDR3 comprises 14 residues. CDR3 DNA: TGTGCCAGTAGTCCACAGGGGGAGTTTCAGCCCCAGCATTTT. Translating it yields CASSPQGEFQPQHF. Full variable domain (missing parts from reference TRBV19 and TRBJ1-5): DGGITQSPKYLFRKEGQNVTLSCEQNLNHDAMYWYRQDPGQGLRLIYYSQIVNDFQKGDIAEGYSVSREKKESFPLTVTSAQKNPTAFYLCASSPQGEFQPQHFGDGTRLSIL.

The rearrangement links TRBV10-3 to TRBJ2-2; D possibly matches TRBD1 or TRBD2 (5 bases each). CDR3 length: 15 amino acids. Deletions cut 4 bases from V and 0 bases from J, with 9 bases between. The V gene's germline CDR1 is ENHRY and CDR2 SYGVKD. CDR3 protein: CAISAGPANTGELFF. CDR3 bases: TGTGCCATCAGTGCGGGACCCGCGAACACCGGGGAGCTGTTTTTT.

In nucleotides, the CDR3 is TGTGCCATCAGAGGGACGGCTGAGAACACTGAAGCTTTCTTT. Encoded protein: CAIRGTAENTEAFF. The V call is TRBV10-3, the J call TRBJ1-1, with TRBD1 as a possible D gene (5 bases). The CDR3 runs to 14 residues. Trimming removed 6 bases from V and 1 base from J, with 12 bases in between. Per germline, CDR1 ENHRY and CDR2 SYGVKD.

The chain recombines TRBV5-1 with TRBJ2-7; possibly TRBD1 for D (10 bases). The CDR3 is 15 residues long. Germline loops: CDR1 SGHRS, CDR2 YFSETQ. The germline V and J ends were trimmed by 7 bases and 5 bases, with 22 bases remaining between them. The CDR3 region has the DNA TGCGCCAGCGGCGGGGGGGACAGGGGAGAGGACGAGCAGTACTTC. It codes for CASGGGDRGEDEQYF.